These 28 T cell receptor beta chains share one sample of origin, sequenced in a study of early T cells in non-severe SARS-CoV-2 infection. Each CDR3 protein gets one entry after TCRdb re-called the 5' RACE reads with MiXCR. The table has about 36,000 distinct CDR3 sequences, under 8% seen once. Sequencing was performed on whole blood, taken at baseline. The receptor source for this set is an adult who was a healthcare worker with PCR-confirmed SARS-CoV-2 infection or an uninfected control (not recorded which).

The sample holds many counts of this clonotype. V usage is TRBV7-7 and J usage is TRBJ2-5, with a possible D match to TRBD1 (6 bases). Germline CDR1 reads SSHAT; CDR2 reads FNYEAQ (reference sequence). Deletions cut 4 bases from V and 5 bases from J, with 14 bases between. The CDR3 totals 14 residues. This CDR3 reads CASSSVQGSETQYF. CDR3 nucleotides: TGTGCCAGCAGCTCCGTACAGGGAAGCGAGACCCAGTACTTC.

This clonotype has only a few counts. J is TRBJ2-1 and V is TRBV29-1; tentatively, D is TRBD1 (8 bases). Trimming pared 4 bases from V and 7 bases from J, leaving 17 bases between. The CDR3 length is 14 residues. From germline, CDR1 is SQVTM and CDR2 ANQGSEA. The CDR3 is CSVVITGGGNEQFF. DNA for the CDR3: TGCAGCGTTGTAATAACAGGGGGAGGGAATGAGCAGTTCTTC.

The V call is TRBV20-1, the J call TRBJ2-3; 10 positions match TRBD2. The CDR3 is made up of 17 amino acids. Unmatched junction bases numbered 16, after V lost 3 bases and J lost 7 bases. The V gene's germline CDR1 is DFQATT and CDR2 SNEGSKA (reference sequence). CDR3 sequence reads: CSASRSHQAGGPNTQYF. In DNA, the CDR3 is TGCAGTGCTAGCCGCAGCCATCAAGCGGGAGGGCCTAATACGCAGTATTTT.

This clonotype showed up many times. The J gene is TRBJ1-5, the V gene TRBV5-1; possibly TRBD1 for D (5 bases). Trimming stripped 7 bases from V and 5 bases from J, with 16 bases between. This CDR3 is 14 amino acids long. Germline CDR1 is SGHRS and CDR2 is YFSETQ. The CDR3 sequence is CASRDAPGDQPQHF. The DNA of the CDR3 is TGCGCCAGCCGCGACGCCCCGGGGGATCAGCCCCAGCATTTT.

This clonotype came up a few times. The chain employs TRBV10-2 and TRBJ2-5; TRBD1 agrees at 7 bases. CDR1 and CDR2 from the germline V gene are WSHSY and SAAADI. J lost 4 bases, V lost 8 bases, and 10 bases had no gene match. The CDR3 is made up of 14 amino acids. In nucleotides, the CDR3 is TGCGCCAGCGCCCTACAGGGGTATCGAGAGACCCAGTACTTC. Encoded protein: CASALQGYRETQYF.

This clonotype was seen ten or more times. The rearrangement links TRBV4-2 to TRBJ1-5; D not resolved. Trimming took off 1 base at V and 6 bases at J, with 7 bases between the two ends. The CDR3 is 13 residues long. The germline CDR1 and CDR2 sequences are LGHNA and YNFKEQ. CDR3 protein: CASSQAISQPQHF. The CDR3 coding sequence is TGTGCCAGCAGCCAAGCTATAAGTCAGCCCCAGCATTTT.

This clonotype has a count of ten or more. V and J are TRBV5-4 and TRBJ1-1; D is possibly TRBD1 (6 bases). CDR3 length equals 14 residues. The V end lost 2 bases, the J end lost 6 bases, and 14 bases lay between the germline ends. Germline V lookup: CDR1 SGHNT, CDR2 YYREEE (reference sequence). The CDR3 loop is CASSFLQGDPEAFF. CDR3 DNA: TGTGCCAGCAGCTTTTTACAGGGAGACCCTGAAGCTTTCTTT.

This clonotype came up many times. The V and J genes are TRBV29-1 and TRBJ2-7, with D hard to call. This CDR3 region has 12 residues. Germline V gene data show CDR1 as SQVTM and CDR2 as ANQGSEA. Trimming shortened V by 1 base and J by 2 bases, and 6 bases separated the two germline ends. The CDR3 sequence is CSVEASTYEQYF. As DNA, the CDR3 is TGCAGCGTTGAAGCCTCTACCTACGAGCAGTACTTC.

The rearrangement links TRBV7-3 to TRBJ2-6; D is uncertain. Germline V gene lookup returns CDR1 SGHTA and CDR2 FQGTGA. Between the trimmed V and J ends, which lost 3 bases and 3 bases, there was a span of 3 bases. CDR3 length: 13 amino acids. CDR3: CASSLGGANVLTF. As DNA, the CDR3 is TGTGCCAGCAGCTTGGGTGGGGCCAACGTCCTGACTTTC.

In this sample, this clonotype turned up a few times. This chain uses TRBV2 with TRBJ2-1, with 14 bases identical to TRBD2. Trimming removed 7 bases from V and 8 bases from J; junction bases left unmatched: 4. Germline V lookup: CDR1 SNHLY, CDR2 FYNNEI. The CDR3 runs 14 residues. The CDR3 DNA follows: TGTGCCAGCACGGGACTAGCGGGAGTTCATGAGCAGTTCTTC. Its protein is CASTGLAGVHEQFF.

Only a few counts were recorded for this clonotype. The gene calls are TRBV28 and TRBJ2-3; D is unresolved. Trimming left V 5 bases short and J 2 bases short, with 11 bases between. The germline V gene has CDR1 MDHEN and CDR2 SYDVKM. The CDR3 totals 14 residues. This CDR3 reads CASSPPRTTDTQYF. CDR3 in DNA: TGTGCCAGCAGTCCACCTCGTACCACAGATACGCAGTATTTT.

This clonotype was found a few times. The V call is TRBV10-3, the J call TRBJ2-3; D remains unclear. V shed 10 bases and J shed 0 bases, with 14 bases lying between them. This CDR3 is built from 14 residues. CDR1 is ENHRY, CDR2 SYGVKD, per germline. The CDR3 DNA sequence: TGTGCCACCCAACACCCGGCTAGCACAGATACGCAGTATTTT. Translation gives CATQHPASTDTQYF.

This chain connects TRBV11-2 to TRBJ2-3, with TRBD1 as a possible D gene (5 bases). The germline CDR1 and CDR2 sequences are SGHAT and FQNNGV. CDR3 size: 16 residues. The V and J ends lost 5 bases and 0 bases respectively, with 15 bases between them. In nucleotides, the CDR3 is TGTGCCAGCAGCACCTTGGGGCGCCCTAGCACAGATACGCAGTATTTT. It is translated as CASSTLGRPSTDTQYF.

This clonotype was recorded at least ten times. The chain couples TRBV7-2 to TRBJ2-7, with 8 bases matching TRBD1. This CDR3 region has 15 residues. V shed 4 bases, J shed 0 bases, and the junction held 5 bases outside the gene matches. Germline V CDR1 and CDR2: SGHTA, FQGNSA. CDR3 region: CASSSDRVSSYEQYF. In DNA form, the CDR3 reads TGTGCCAGCAGCTCGGACAGGGTCTCCTCCTACGAGCAGTACTTC.

This rearrangement joins TRBV20-1 to TRBJ2-1, with D maybe TRBD2 (5 bases). The CDR3 consists of 15 residues. V was clipped by 5 bases and J by 6 bases, with 20 bases between them. Per the germline V gene, CDR1 is DFQATT and CDR2 is SNEGSKA (reference sequence). The CDR3 reads CSAHEGSSFGNEQFF. The CDR3 DNA sequence: TGCAGTGCTCATGAGGGTAGTAGCTTTGGCAATGAGCAGTTCTTC.

This clonotype has a count of ten or more. The chain recombines TRBV7-9 with TRBJ2-1, with 7 positions matching TRBD2. CDR3 size: 16 residues. Germline CDR1 is SEHNR and CDR2 is FQNEAQ (reference sequence). V shed 5 bases, J shed 3 bases, and the junction held 10 bases outside the gene matches. In DNA form, the CDR3 reads TGTGCCAGCAGCCGTCGCGCGGGAGTTGACTACAATGAGCAGTTCTTC. It encodes CASSRRAGVDYNEQFF.

This clonotype appeared many times. The V gene is TRBV6-2 or TRBV6-3, the J gene TRBJ2-7; TRBD1 might be the D (5 bases). The CDR3 spans 14 residues. V gave up 6 bases and J gave up 2 bases, with 14 bases separating them. The germline V gene has CDR1 MNHEY and CDR2 SVGEGT. The CDR3 DNA reads as TGTGCCAGCAGCCCTCGGGCAGGGCCCTACGAGCAGTACTTC. Protein sequence: CASSPRAGPYEQYF.

The chain combines TRBV28 with TRBJ1-1; 9 bases fit TRBD1. The germline CDR1 and CDR2 sequences are MDHEN and SYDVKM. This CDR3 is 14 amino acids long. Unmatched junction bases numbered 4, after V lost 4 bases and J lost 4 bases. For the CDR3, the DNA is TGTGCCAGCAGTTGGACAGGGGCGTCCACTGAAGCTTTCTTT. Its translation: CASSWTGASTEAFF.

Only a few counts were recorded for this clonotype. The J gene is TRBJ2-3, the V gene TRBV18; 7 bases fit TRBD2. Germline trimming cut 2 bases from V and 5 bases from J; bases unmatched to any gene: 4. Germline CDR1 and CDR2: KGHSH and LQKENI. This CDR3 spans 14 amino acids. CDR3 bases: TGTGCCAGCTCACCAGTCGCGGGAGAAGATACGCAGTATTTT. Amino acid sequence: CASSPVAGEDTQYF.

This clonotype was observed a few times. This rearrangement joins TRBV7-2 to TRBJ1-6, with 10 nucleotides matching TRBD1. CDR3 length equals 17 residues. The germline V gene encodes CDR1 SGHTA and CDR2 FQGNSA. Unmatched junction bases numbered 12, after V lost 1 base and J lost 12 bases. The CDR3, as DNA: TGTGCCAGCAGCTTAGGATCCGGGACAGGGGTTCTGAGACCCCTCCACTTT. As protein: CASSLGSGTGVLRPLHF.

This clonotype was detected ten times or more. The chain has TRBV28 and TRBJ2-6; the D is unclear. In germline, CDR1 is MDHEN, CDR2 SYDVKM. V lost 3 bases and J 0 bases, leaving 6 bases between the germline ends. This CDR3 has 15 amino acids. DNA for the CDR3: TGTGCCAGCAGTTTTAGAGGCTCTGGGGCCAACGTCCTGACTTTC. Protein sequence: CASSFRGSGANVLTF.

This clonotype was detected ten times or more. The rearrangement joins TRBV20-1 to TRBJ2-7, with D unclear. This CDR3 region has 17 residues. Between the trimmed V and J ends, which lost 5 bases and 2 bases, there was a span of 25 bases. Germline CDR1 reads DFQATT; CDR2 reads SNEGSKA (reference sequence). Here the CDR3 reads CSAFPRARTSTTYEQYF. The CDR3 bases are TGCAGTGCTTTCCCCCGGGCACGTACCTCAACTACCTACGAGCAGTACTTC.

Notes on this clonotype: This may come from a read error, since a much larger clone is one base off. This chain joins TRBV7-2 and TRBJ1-1; perhaps TRBD1 as D (5 bases). This CDR3 has 15 residues. V dropped 5 bases and J dropped 7 bases, with 20 bases sitting between them. Germline V gene data show CDR1 as SGHTA and CDR2 as FQGNSA. CDR3 nucleotides: TGTGCCAGCAGCACACAACGGGGGAAAGTGAATGAAGCTTTCTTT. Encoded protein: CASSTQRGKVNEAFF. The variable domain in full, with the rest retrieved from reference TRBV7-2 and TRBJ1-1, is GAGVSQSPSNKVTEKGKDVELRCDPISGHTALYWYRQSLGQGLEFLIYFQGNSAPDKSGLPSDRFSAERTGGSVSTLTIQRTQQEDSAVYLCASSTQRGKVNEAFFGQGTRLTVV.

Ten or more counts support this clonotype. V usage is TRBV20-1 and J usage is TRBJ1-6; 10 bases are a match to TRBD1. This CDR3 has 16 amino acids. J gave up 5 bases and V 0 bases, and 4 bases lay outside the gene matches. Germline CDR1 is DFQATT and CDR2 is SNEGSKA (reference sequence). CDR3 nucleotides: TGCAGTGCTAGAGATGACGGGACAGGGGATAATTCACCCCTCCACTTT. Translated, it gives CSARDDGTGDNSPLHF.

This clonotype was recorded many times. The rearrangement joins TRBV3-1 to TRBJ1-5, with unresolved D. The V and J ends lost 0 bases and 3 bases respectively, with 9 bases between them. This CDR3 has 15 amino acids. Germline CDR1 and CDR2: LGHDT and YNNKEL (reference sequence). In DNA, the CDR3 is TGTGCCAGCAGCCAAGACTCGTCTGCCAATCAGCCCCAGCATTTT. Its protein product is CASSQDSSANQPQHF.

This clonotype was found many times. This sequence joins TRBV6-4 and TRBJ2-1, with D perhaps being TRBD1 or TRBD2 (6 bases each). Germline-derived CDR1 and CDR2 are MRHNA and SNTAGT. The V end lost 6 bases, the J end lost 7 bases, and 16 bases lay between the germline ends. This CDR3 spans 14 amino acids. The CDR3 sequence: CASSGGPSSNEQFF. The CDR3 DNA is TGTGCCAGCAGCGGGGGCCCTTCGAGTAATGAGCAGTTCTTC.

This clonotype was detected ten times or more. The chain links TRBV6-2 or TRBV6-3 to TRBJ1-5; D is unresolved. There are 12 residues in the CDR3. Deletions cut 5 bases from V and 3 bases from J, with 5 bases between. The V gene's germline CDR1 is MNHEY and CDR2 SVGEGT. The DNA of the CDR3 is TGTGCCAGCAGTAGAGCCAATCAGCCCCAGCATTTT. The encoded protein is CASSRANQPQHF.

This chain uses TRBV7-2 with TRBJ2-7; 13 bases match TRBD2. The CDR3 runs 15 residues. The trim removed 6 bases at V and 5 bases at J, leaving 7 bases unmatched. Germline V gene data show CDR1 as SGHTA and CDR2 as FQGNSA. CDR3 protein: CASRPGTSGIHEQYF. DNA for the CDR3: TGTGCCAGCAGGCCCGGGACTAGCGGGATTCACGAGCAGTACTTC.